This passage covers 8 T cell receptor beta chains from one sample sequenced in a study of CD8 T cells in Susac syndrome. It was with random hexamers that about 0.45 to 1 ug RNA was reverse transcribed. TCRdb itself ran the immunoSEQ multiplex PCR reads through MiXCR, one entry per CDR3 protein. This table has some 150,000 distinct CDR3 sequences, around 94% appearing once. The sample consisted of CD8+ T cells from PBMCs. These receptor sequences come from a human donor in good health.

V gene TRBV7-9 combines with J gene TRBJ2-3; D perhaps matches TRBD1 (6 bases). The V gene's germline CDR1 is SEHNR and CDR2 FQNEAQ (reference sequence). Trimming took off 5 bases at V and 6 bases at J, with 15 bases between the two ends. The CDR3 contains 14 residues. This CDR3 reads CASSTQQGWDTQYF. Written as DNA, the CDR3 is TGTGCCAGCAGCACCCAACAGGGTTGGGATACGCAGTATTTT.

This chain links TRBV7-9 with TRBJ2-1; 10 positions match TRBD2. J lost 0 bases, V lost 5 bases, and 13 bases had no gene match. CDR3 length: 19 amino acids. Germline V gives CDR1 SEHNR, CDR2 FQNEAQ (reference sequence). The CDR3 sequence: CASSLPGLAIESSYNEQFF. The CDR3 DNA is TGTGCCAGCAGCCTTCCGGGACTAGCGATCGAGAGCTCCTACAATGAGCAGTTCTTC.

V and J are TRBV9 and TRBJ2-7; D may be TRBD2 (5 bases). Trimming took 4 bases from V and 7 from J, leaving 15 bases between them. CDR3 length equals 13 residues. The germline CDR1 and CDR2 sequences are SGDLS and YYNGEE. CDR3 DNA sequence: TGTGCCAGCAGCCCCAGGACTGGATGGGAGCAGTACTTC. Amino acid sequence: CASSPRTGWEQYF.

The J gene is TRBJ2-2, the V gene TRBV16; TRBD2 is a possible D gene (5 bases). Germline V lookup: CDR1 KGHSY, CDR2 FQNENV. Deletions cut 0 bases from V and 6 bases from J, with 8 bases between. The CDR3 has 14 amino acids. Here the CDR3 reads CASSQSGVAGELFF. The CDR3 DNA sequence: TGTGCCAGCAGCCAATCCGGGGTCGCCGGGGAGCTGTTTTTT.

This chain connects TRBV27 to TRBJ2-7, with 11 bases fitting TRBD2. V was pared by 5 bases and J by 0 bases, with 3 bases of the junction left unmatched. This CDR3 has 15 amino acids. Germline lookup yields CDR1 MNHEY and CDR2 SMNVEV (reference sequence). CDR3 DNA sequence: TGTGCCAGCAGTCTGACTAGCGGGAACTCCTACGAGCAGTACTTC. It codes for CASSLTSGNSYEQYF.

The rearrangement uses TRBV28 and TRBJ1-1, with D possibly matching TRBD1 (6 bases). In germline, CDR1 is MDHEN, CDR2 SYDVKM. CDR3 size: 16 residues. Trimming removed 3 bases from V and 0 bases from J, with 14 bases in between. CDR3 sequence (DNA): TGTGCCAGCAGTTTGCCCAGGACAGATTTGAACACTGAAGCTTTCTTT. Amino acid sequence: CASSLPRTDLNTEAFF. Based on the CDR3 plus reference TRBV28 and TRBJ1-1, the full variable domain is DVKVTQSSRYLVKRTGEKVFLECVQDMDHENMFWYRQDPGLGLRLIYFSYDVKMKEKGDIPEGYSVSREKKERFSLILESASTNQTSMYLCASSLPRTDLNTEAFFGQGTRLTVV.

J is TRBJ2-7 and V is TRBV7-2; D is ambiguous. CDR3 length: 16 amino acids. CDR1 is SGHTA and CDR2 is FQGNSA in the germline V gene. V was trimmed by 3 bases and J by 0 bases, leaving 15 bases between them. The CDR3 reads CASSFVRPSSSYEQYF. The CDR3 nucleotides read TGTGCCAGCAGCTTTGTCAGACCCTCTAGCTCCTACGAGCAGTACTTC.

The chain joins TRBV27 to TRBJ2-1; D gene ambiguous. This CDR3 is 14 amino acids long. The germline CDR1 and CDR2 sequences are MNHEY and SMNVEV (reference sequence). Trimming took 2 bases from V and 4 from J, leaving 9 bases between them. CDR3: CASSLTRAYNEQFF. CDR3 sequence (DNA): TGTGCCAGCAGTTTAACACGAGCTTACAATGAGCAGTTCTTC.